The clone carrying this TCR beta chain was counted a few times. Its antigen is not identified. The data belong to a study of CD8 T cells in ankylosing spondylitis. Library preparation for TCR beta used quantitative 5'-RACE with molecular barcodes. TCRdb re-derived calls from the 5' RACE reads in MiXCR, one entry per CDR3 protein. Here the sample spans about 210,000 distinct CDR3 sequences, more than 5.5% being singletons. General study results and limits: Disease-linked clones reportedly concentrated significantly in matched ankylosing spondylitis synovial fluid. Certain motif variants had earlier appeared in reactive arthritis synovial fluid and blood. Within peripheral blood, clones linked to disease were CD8+ and relatively rare. Ankylosing spondylitis blood appeared to be characterized by a TCR beta motif of fewer than ten highly homologous variants.

Sequenced material: blood, either unsorted or a sorted T cell fraction (not recorded which). The receptor comes from a male donor with ankylosing spondylitis.

The chain's CDR3 is CASSLLSVQKETQYF. DNA for the CDR3: TGTGCCAGCAGCTTACTCTCTGTTCAGAAAGAGACCCAGTACTTC. The chain couples TRBV7-6 to TRBJ2-5; unclear D gene. CDR3 length equals 15 residues. Trimming removed 2 bases at V and 3 bases at J, with 13 bases between. CDR1 is SGHVS, CDR2 FNYEAQ, per germline.